Listed below are T cell receptor beta chains from one sample, sequenced in a study of control samples from healthy donors and cancer patients. Some clones are missing from TCRdb's copy, which holds only in-frame ones; the method was immunoSEQ multiplex PCR. Here the sample spans 130,000 or so clones, just under 95% being singletons. Sequenced sample: PBMCs. The origin of the receptors is a man aged 60 to 75 with colorectal cancer. Each CDR3 is given with its conserved first and last residue. Fields, in order: J gene, D gene, clone size, V gene, CDR3 protein, CDR3 DNA. A D gene is named only where the DNA matches it firmly. Rows may omit the clone size; those that give it use once, few, many or a size class.

TRBJ2-3,TRBD2,-,TRBV12-5,CASGKAGASGKTDTQYF,TGTGCTAGTGGTAAAGCGGGGGCCTCCGGAAAAACAGATACGCAGTATTTT
TRBJ2-7,-,-,TRBV11-2,CASSFWRASSYEQYF,TGTGCCAGCAGCTTCTGGAGGGCATCCTCCTACGAGCAGTACTTC
TRBJ1-1,-,-,TRBV9,CASSVAGTDAWDTEAFF,TGTGCCAGCAGCGTAGCGGGGACGGACGCTTGGGATACTGAAGCTTTCTTT
TRBJ1-2,-,-,TRBV7-2,CASSLEGDGYTF,TGTGCCAGCAGCTTAGAGGGTGATGGCTACACCTTC
TRBJ2-7,TRBD1,-,TRBV25-1,CASKVSVRQGPEQYF,TGTGCCAGCAAAGTCTCAGTACGACAGGGACCCGAGCAGTACTTC
TRBJ1-2,-,-,TRBV29-1,CSVEGGRDYGYTF,TGCAGCGTTGAAGGAGGGAGGGACTATGGCTACACCTTC
TRBJ2-2,TRBD1,-,TRBV25-1,CASTGTGVGTGELFF,TGTGCCAGCACCGGGACAGGGGTGGGCACCGGGGAGCTGTTTTTT
TRBJ2-7,TRBD2,-,TRBV29-1,CSVEPAGGPGEQYF,TGCAGCGTTGAACCCGCGGGGGGGCCTGGCGAGCAGTACTTC
TRBJ2-3,TRBD2,-,TRBV6-2/TRBV6-3,CASSYSGISTDTQYF,TGTGCCAGCAGTTATAGCGGGATTAGCACAGATACGCAGTATTTT
TRBJ1-2,-,few,TRBV5-1,CASSLGEFYGYTF,TGCGCCAGCAGCTTGGGGGAATTCTATGGCTACACCTTC
TRBJ2-7,TRBD1,-,TRBV18,CASSPPGQSYEQYF,TGTGCCAGCTCACCACCGGGACAGAGCTACGAGCAGTACTTC
TRBJ1-5,TRBD1,few,TRBV7-2,CASTLGQDNQPQHF,TGTGCCAGCACCTTAGGACAGGATAATCAGCCCCAGCATTTT
TRBJ1-2,-,-,TRBV2,CASSEAEGRKAF,TGTGCCAGCAGTGAAGCCGAGGGGAGAAAGGCCTTC
TRBJ2-5,-,-,TRBV7-8,CALTAGQHQETQYF,TGTGCTCTCACGGCGGGACAGCACCAAGAGACCCAGTACTTC
TRBJ1-1,TRBD1,-,TRBV5-4,CASSLDPDRGRTEAFF,TGTGCCAGCAGCTTGGACCCCGACAGGGGGCGGACTGAAGCTTTCTTT
TRBJ1-3,-,-,TRBV7-2,CASSLSGARSSGNTIYF,TGTGCCAGCAGCTTATCAGGGGCGCGGTCTTCTGGAAACACCATATATTTT
TRBJ1-1,TRBD1,-,TRBV27,CASSLINRGEAFF,TGTGCCAGCAGCCTAATTAACAGGGGAGAAGCTTTCTTT
TRBJ2-7,-,-,TRBV18,CASSPDVYEQYF,TGTGCCAGCTCACCGGACGTGTACGAGCAGTACTTC
TRBJ2-3,-,-,TRBV15,CATSRGTVTDTQYF,TGTGCCACCAGCAGAGGGACAGTCACAGATACGCAGTATTTT
TRBJ2-5,TRBD2,-,TRBV4-1,CASSQIAGGRSETQYF,TGCGCCAGCAGCCAGATAGCGGGGGGGCGATCAGAGACCCAGTACTTC
TRBJ2-1,-,-,TRBV6-2/TRBV6-3,CASSNRYNEQFF,TGTGCCAGCAGTAACCGCTACAATGAGCAGTTCTTC
TRBJ2-7,-,-,TRBV11-2,CASSAGQSDLYEQYF,TGTGCCAGCAGCGCGGGACAGTCGGACCTCTACGAGCAGTACTTC
TRBJ1-2,TRBD1,-,TRBV2,CASSGTGGYGYTF,TGTGCCAGCAGCGGGACAGGCGGCTATGGCTACACCTTC
TRBJ1-2,-,-,TRBV7-9,CASSLDGAANYGYTF,TGTGCCAGCAGCTTAGATGGAGCGGCTAACTATGGCTACACCTTC
TRBJ1-4,-,-,TRBV4-3,CASSQAGTANEKLFF,TGCGCCAGCAGCCAAGCCGGGACTGCGAATGAAAAACTGTTTTTT
TRBJ1-2,TRBD1,-,TRBV6-5,CASTPSRQGAEGYTF,TGTGCCAGCACCCCATCACGACAGGGGGCGGAAGGCTACACCTTC
TRBJ2-3,TRBD2,-,TRBV27,CASSYSSRGGLRDTQYF,TGTGCCAGCAGTTACTCCTCGCGGGGGGGCCTGAGGGATACGCAGTATTTT
TRBJ1-6,-,-,TRBV28,CASSLSAGAGSPLHF,TGTGCCAGCAGTTTATCGGCAGGGGCTGGTTCACCCCTCCACTTT
TRBJ2-5,TRBD2,-,TRBV6-5,CASSMGGAQYF,TGTGCCAGCTCCATGGGGGGGGCCCAGTACTTC
TRBJ1-5,TRBD1,-,TRBV5-8,CASSYDPGQGTWAQHF,TGTGCCAGCAGCTACGACCCGGGACAGGGGACCTGGGCCCAGCATTTT
TRBJ2-7,-,once,TRBV18,CASSPVTGSSYEQYF,TGTGCCAGCTCACCCGTGACAGGAAGCTCCTACGAGCAGTACTTC
TRBJ1-4,-,-,TRBV21-1,CASSNPSPGYELFF,TGTGCCAGCAGCAACCCGTCCCCGGGATACGAACTGTTTTTT
TRBJ1-1,-,-,TRBV12-3/TRBV12-4,CASSRGYTEAFF,TGTGCCAGCAGTAGGGGGTACACTGAAGCTTTCTTT
TRBJ2-2,-,few,TRBV7-6,CASSLLLTANTGELFF,TGTGCCAGCAGCTTATTGCTTACAGCGAACACCGGGGAGCTGTTTTTT
TRBJ2-5,TRBD2,-,TRBV4-2,CASSQGTSVQETQYF,TGTGCCAGCAGCCAGGGGACTAGCGTCCAAGAGACCCAGTACTTC
TRBJ1-5,TRBD1,-,TRBV6-2/TRBV6-3,CASSSQDRGPHQPQHF,TGTGCCAGCAGCTCCCAAGACAGGGGGCCCCATCAGCCCCAGCATTTT
TRBJ2-2,TRBD1,-,TRBV6-5,CATGQGTGELFF,TGTGCCACCGGACAGGGGACCGGGGAGCTGTTTTTT
TRBJ2-5,-,once,TRBV7-9,CASSLNSGEETQYF,TGTGCCAGCAGCCTCAACAGCGGAGAAGAGACCCAGTACTTC
TRBJ2-7,TRBD2,-,TRBV6-6,CASSQASGGPYEQYF,TGTGCCAGCAGCCAGGCTAGCGGGGGCCCCTACGAGCAGTACTTC
TRBJ2-7,-,-,TRBV7-9,CASSLFPYEQYF,TGTGCCAGCAGCTTATTCCCCTACGAGCAGTACTTC
TRBJ1-4,-,-,TRBV5-5,CASSFSVGSGEKLFF,TGTGCCAGCAGCTTTTCCGTTGGAAGCGGAGAAAAACTGTTTTTT